The clone carrying this T cell receptor beta chain turned up a few times. Its cognate antigen is unknown. The sample comes from a study of T-cell memory formation after mild COVID-19. As for the study in general: Most TCR clusters belonged to a single donor. Findings and limits, study-wide: The study found balanced CD4/CD8 in clones contracting day 15 to 85 and a CD4+ lean in later expanders. Second-wave clones reaching peak frequency on day 37 lacked confirmed SARS-CoV-2 specificity.

TCRdb reprocessed the 5' RACE reads with MiXCR, giving one entry per CDR3 protein. This sample carries about 350,000 distinct CDR3 sequences, 20% to 25% of them seen once, and the ten largest clones take around 20%. The CDR3 length is 13 residues. The germline V and J ends were trimmed by 4 bases and 4 bases, with 8 bases remaining between them. Germline values: CDR1 SEHNR, CDR2 FQNEAQ (reference sequence). The V call is TRBV7-9, the J call TRBJ2-1; D gene uncertain. Sequencing was performed on PBMCs or a T cell subset sorted from them (not recorded which). This TCR was sampled from a man aged 18 to 35 who had mild COVID-19 (a few samples of this study predate the infection). Cell type and time point are not known. The CDR3 DNA is TGTGCCAGCAGCTACCTTCGGTACAATGAGCAGTTCTTC. This encodes CASSYLRYNEQFF.